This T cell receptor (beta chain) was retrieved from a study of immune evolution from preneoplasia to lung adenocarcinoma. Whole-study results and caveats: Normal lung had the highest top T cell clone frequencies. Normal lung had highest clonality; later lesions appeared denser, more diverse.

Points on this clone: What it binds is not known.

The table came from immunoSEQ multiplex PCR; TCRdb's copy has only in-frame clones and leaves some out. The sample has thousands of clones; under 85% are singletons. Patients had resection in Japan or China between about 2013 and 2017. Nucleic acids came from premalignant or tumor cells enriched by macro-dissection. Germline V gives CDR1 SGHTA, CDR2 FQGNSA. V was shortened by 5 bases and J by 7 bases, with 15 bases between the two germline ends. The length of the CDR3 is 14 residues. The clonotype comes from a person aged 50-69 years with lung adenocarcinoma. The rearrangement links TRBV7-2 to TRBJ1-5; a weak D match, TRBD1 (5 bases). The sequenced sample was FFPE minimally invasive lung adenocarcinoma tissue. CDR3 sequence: CASSILQGQQPQHF. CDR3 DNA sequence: TGTGCCAGCAGCATACTTCAGGGTCAGCAGCCCCAGCATTTT.